This T cell receptor beta chain was observed in a study of blood T cell repertoires in COVID-19 (dated by TCRdb to 2018 to 2020). Study-wide context: Collaborator samples came from the United States, Italy and Spain and covered acute and convalescent phases of COVID-19. The material from the prospective study consisted of cDNA or gDNA derived from T cells, B-cell-depleted T cells, or PBMCs. Deeply sampled blood TCRbeta repertoires from subjects exposed to, actively infected with, or recovered from COVID-19 were included in the dataset. The repertoires were released in a freely available public database intended as a resource for research on the immune response to SARS-CoV-2. The samples were drawn from the first 160 participants of the ongoing ImmuneRACE study and from 1,254 subjects provided by 6 global collaborators. A de-identified subject ID, COVID-19 status, age in years and sex were almost always included in the sample metadata. Where HLA class I and class II types were available, the types were taken from metadata supplied by the sample provider, not from assay-based typing.

For this clone: The clone's antigen remains unknown. Base qualities are not provided; no much larger clone lies one nucleotide away.

TCRbeta CDR3 regions were amplified from genomic DNA by means of the immunoSEQ Assay, a bias-controlled multiplex PCR. As for the original processing: The number of nucleated cells in each sample was estimated by amplification of reference gene primers within the assay. To quantify the absolute abundance of each unique TCRbeta CDR3 rearrangement, sequence reads were collapsed and filtered. For each sample, productive Simpson clonality was calculated by taking the square root of Simpson's diversity index across productive rearrangements. Here the immuneACCESS table is served through TCRdb, limited to in-frame sequences with V and J called. Missing clones are a known gap in these copies; in checked studies unresolved V genes cover under half, and the rest lacks a known reason. That table supplies the V and J calls and clone size; D and trimming were determined from the DNA. The sample yields some 290,000 clones; 70% to 90% were counted once. The top ten clones comprise about 4.6% of the sample.

A second Seattle source provided samples from volunteer blood donors who had recovered from COVID-19. Collaborating institutions collected whole blood in K2EDTA tubes following their own protocols. For TCRbeta analysis, collaborator samples were shipped as frozen whole blood, as isolated PBMCs, or as DNA extracted from either sample type. The germline V gene supplies CDR1 SGHRS and CDR2 YFSETQ. V lost 3 bases and J lost 2 bases; the stretch between them is 4 bases long. Including the terminal cysteine and phenylalanine, the CDR3 comprises 12 residues. Kept here is only the CDR3 DNA, which spans 36 bases and is read in frame from base 1. General study outcomes and caveats: Clinical and demographic metadata were provided uncurated, with the amount varying by source and participant.

Rearrangement joined TRBV5-1 to TRBJ2-3, with no reliable assignment of the D segment. The sequenced material came from peripheral blood. The TCR originated in a man between 60 and 70 years old who had recovered from COVID-19. Here is the DNA: TGCGCCAGCAGCTACTCCACAGATACGCAGTATTTT. Its translation reads: CASSYSTDTQYF.